The T cell receptor beta chain under discussion was sequenced for a study of cytomegalovirus exposure and HLA in healthy donors. Study details: Clustering assigned 81% of the 350 to 450 genotyped donors to the Caucasian-associated ancestry cluster.

Regarding the study as a whole: Three chains tied to CMV proved CMV antigen-specific in vitro. HLA alleles were associated with 17,000 or so TCR beta sequences in a later analysis at 0.05 false discovery rate.

As for this clone: What it binds is not known.

CDR1 is LGHNT and CDR2 is FRNRAP in the germline V gene. Trimming left V 3 bases short and J 2 bases short, with 5 bases between. CDR3 length equals 12 residues. A multiplex PCR was run with 60 Vbeta primers and 13 Jbeta primers. Original handling: The authors later counted around 80 million unique TCR beta chains, around 9.9 million of them shared. Sequencing used immunoSEQ multiplex PCR; TCRdb keeps in-frame clones, though not all of them. V, J and clone size were drawn from that table, and D and trimming were deduced from the DNA. The table includes under 95,000 clones, about three quarters detected once.

This clonotype originated in a male donor in good health and CMV-seronegative. Input material: PBMCs. The chain couples TRBV12-5 to TRBJ2-7, with unresolved D. CDR3 sequence (DNA): TGTGCTAGTGGTTTTGGGCCCTACGAGCAGTACTTC. The encoded protein is CASGFGPYEQYF. The entire variable domain, with the rest obtained from reference TRBV12-5 and TRBJ2-7, is as follows: DARVTQTPRHKVTEMGQEVTMRCQPILGHNTVFWYRQTMMQGLELLAYFRNRAPLDDSGMPKDRFSAEMPDATLATLKIQPSEPRDSAVYFCASGFGPYEQYFGPGTRLTVT.